The sequence of this T cell receptor (beta chain) was determined in a study of blood T cell repertoires in COVID-19. Across the study: Acute-phase and convalescent COVID-19 samples originated in the United States, Italy and Spain. Nucleic acid was either cDNA or gDNA, and it came from T cells, B-cell-depleted T cells, or PBMCs.

Authors' processing steps: Cell counts per sample came from amplifying reference gene primers. Produced via immunoSEQ multiplex PCR; TCRdb's table is partial and in-frame only. V, J and clone size reflect that table, while D and trimming were determined from the DNA. The data hold some 100,000 clones, with more than 75% observed a single time. The V gene lost 5 bases and the J gene lost 5 bases, with 27 bases spanning the gap. Germline assignment: CDR1 SGHNT and CDR2 YENEEA. The CDR3 contains 18 residues. The chain joins TRBV11-3 to TRBJ2-5; D possibly corresponds to TRBD2 (6 bases). Sequenced material: peripheral blood. This TCR came from a human donor in a cohort sampled during active COVID-19. CDR3: CASSPSGDGREIGETQYF. For the CDR3, the DNA is TGTGCCAGCAGCCCCTCGGGGGATGGCAGGGAGATTGGGGAGACCCAGTACTTC. The variable domain in full, completed from reference TRBV11-3 and TRBJ2-5, reads EAGVVQSPRYKIIEKKQPVAFWCNPISGHNTLYWYLQNLGQGPELLIRYENEEAVDDSQLPKDRFSAERLKGVDSTLKIQPAELGDSAVYLCASSPSGDGREIGETQYFGPGTRLLVL.